The 8 T cell receptor beta chains reported below all come from one sample, sequenced in a study of T cells after yellow fever vaccination. MiXCR, applied by TCRdb to the 5' RACE reads, yields one record per CDR3 protein. The sample records 500,000 to 650,000 distinct CDR3 sequences, about a sixth being singletons. Sequencing used PBMCs, obtained 4 to 5 days after the first yellow fever vaccination. Receptors were obtained from a man aged 18 to 29 who received the YFV17D yellow fever vaccine.

Here the CDR3 DNA reads TGTGCCAGCAGCTCTGTAGCGGGGCCAACCGGGGAGCTGTTTTTT. It yields the protein CASSSVAGPTGELFF. The chain joins TRBV7-2 to TRBJ2-2, with TRBD2 matching over 8 bases. CDR1 and CDR2 (germline): SGHTA, FQGNSA. J lost 5 bases, V lost 4 bases, and 6 bases had no gene match. The CDR3 runs to 15 residues.

The rearrangement joins TRBV6-1 to TRBJ2-7, with D perhaps matching TRBD2 (5 bases). The CDR3 consists of 16 residues. Germline V gene sequence: CDR1 MNHNS, CDR2 SASEGT. V was pared by 6 bases and J by 4 bases, with 22 bases between. The CDR3 here is CASRPEGSLGPYEQYF. The CDR3 region has the DNA TGTGCCAGCAGACCCGAGGGTTCCTTGGGCCCGTACGAGCAGTACTTC.

CDR3 bases: TGCAGTGCTGGACAGGGATCCTATAATTCACCCCTCCACTTT. Amino acids: CSAGQGSYNSPLHF. This sequence joins TRBV20-1 and TRBJ1-6; TRBD1 matches at 8 bases. This CDR3 is 14 amino acids long. The V gene's germline CDR1 is DFQATT and CDR2 SNEGSKA (reference sequence). The junction had 1 base not matched to a gene; V was cut back by 5 bases and J by 1 base.

The rearrangement links TRBV5-1 to TRBJ2-1; a weak D match, TRBD1 (5 bases). The V and J ends lost 7 bases and 4 bases respectively, with 12 bases between them. Germline V gene lookup returns CDR1 SGHRS and CDR2 YFSETQ. The CDR3 contains 13 residues. DNA for the CDR3: TGCGCCAGCCATCCGGACACTTACAATGAGCAGTTCTTC. This codes for CASHPDTYNEQFF.

This clonotype was counted only a few times. This rearrangement joins TRBV6-5 to TRBJ2-5; 8 positions agree with TRBD2. The CDR3 length is 15 residues. Germline V gives CDR1 MNHEY, CDR2 SVGAGI. Trimming took 0 bases from V and 5 from J; bases not matched to a gene: 5. CDR3 protein: CASSYSSAGEETQYF. For the CDR3, the DNA is TGTGCCAGCAGTTACTCTTCAGCGGGGGAGGAGACCCAGTACTTC.

The gene calls are TRBV11-2 and TRBJ2-1, with TRBD2 matching 10 bases. Germline CDR1 is SGHAT and CDR2 is FQNNGV. The CDR3 has 15 amino acids. J lost 4 bases, V lost 7 bases, and 7 bases had no gene match. This chain's CDR3 is CASIPNSGGYNEQFF. CDR3 in DNA: TGTGCCAGCATCCCAAATAGCGGGGGGTACAATGAGCAGTTCTTC.

This clonotype was counted between two and nine times. The chain carries TRBV6-1 and TRBJ2-2, with D perhaps being TRBD1 or TRBD2 (5 bases each). CDR1 MNHNS and CDR2 SASEGT come from the germline V gene. The CDR3 is made up of 16 amino acids. V lost 7 bases to trimming and J lost 5 bases, with 20 bases between them. CDR3 loop: CASNRLGERLTGELFF. CDR3 coding DNA: TGTGCCAGCAACCGGCTGGGGGAGAGGTTAACCGGGGAGCTGTTTTTT.

This clonotype was seen a handful of times. The chain joins TRBV5-1 to TRBJ2-3; possibly TRBD1 for D (6 bases). The CDR3 totals 17 residues. The ends were cut back, 0 bases at V and 4 bases at J, with 18 bases in the middle. Germline CDR1 is SGHRS and CDR2 is YFSETQ. CDR3 residues: CASSLGLQGGRADTQYF. The DNA of the CDR3 is TGCGCCAGCAGCTTGGGGCTACAGGGTGGCAGGGCAGATACGCAGTATTTT.